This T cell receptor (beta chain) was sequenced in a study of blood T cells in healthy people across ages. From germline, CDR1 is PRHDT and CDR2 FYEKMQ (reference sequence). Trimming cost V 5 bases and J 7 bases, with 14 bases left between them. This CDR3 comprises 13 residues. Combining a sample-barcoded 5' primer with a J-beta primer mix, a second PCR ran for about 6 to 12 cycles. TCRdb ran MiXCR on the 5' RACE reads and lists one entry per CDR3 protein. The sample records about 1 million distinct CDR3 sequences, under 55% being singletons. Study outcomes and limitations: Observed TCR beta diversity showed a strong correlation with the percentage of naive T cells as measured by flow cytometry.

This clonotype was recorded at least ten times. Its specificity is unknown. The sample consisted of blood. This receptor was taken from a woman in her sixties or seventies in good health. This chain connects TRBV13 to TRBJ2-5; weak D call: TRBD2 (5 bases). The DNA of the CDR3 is TGTGCCAGCAGCCGGGGTCGTTTAGGGACCCAGTACTTC. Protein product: CASSRGRLGTQYF. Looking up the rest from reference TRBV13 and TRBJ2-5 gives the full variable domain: AAGVIQSPRHLIKEKRETATLKCYPIPRHDTVYWYQQGPGQDPQFLISFYEKMQSDKGSIPDRFSAQQFSDYHSELNMSSLELGDSALYFCASSRGRLGTQYFGPGTRLLVL.